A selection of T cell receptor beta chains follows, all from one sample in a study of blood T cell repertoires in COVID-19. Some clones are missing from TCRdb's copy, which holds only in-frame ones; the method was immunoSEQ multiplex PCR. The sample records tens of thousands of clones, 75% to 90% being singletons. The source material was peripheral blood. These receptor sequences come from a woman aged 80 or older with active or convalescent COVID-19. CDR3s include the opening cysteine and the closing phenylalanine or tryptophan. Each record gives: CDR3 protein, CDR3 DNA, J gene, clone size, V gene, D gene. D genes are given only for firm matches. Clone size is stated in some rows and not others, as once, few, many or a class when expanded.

CDR3: CATSVGTQGYTF; DNA: TGTGCCACCAGTGTAGGGACTCAGGGCTACACCTTC; J: TRBJ1-2; size: .; V: TRBV24-1; D: .
CDR3: CASSGTGGDEKLFF; DNA: TGTGCCAGCAGTGGGACAGGGGGCGATGAAAAACTGTTTTTT; J: TRBJ1-4; size: .; V: TRBV5-6; D: TRBD1
CDR3: CASSIDRRGDQPQHF; DNA: TGTGCCAGTAGTATAGATCGGCGGGGCGATCAGCCCCAGCATTTT; J: TRBJ1-5; size: .; V: TRBV19; D: .
CDR3: CASSLGLAGTSDTQYF; DNA: TGTGCCAGCAGCTTAGGGCTAGCGGGGACCTCAGATACGCAGTATTTT; J: TRBJ2-3; size: .; V: TRBV7-6; D: TRBD2
CDR3: CASTPKPGGEYEQYF; DNA: TGCGCCAGCACCCCAAAACCGGGGGGGGAGTACGAGCAGTACTTC; J: TRBJ2-7; size: .; V: TRBV5-1; D: TRBD2
CDR3: CASSFRGRTDTQYF; DNA: TGCGCCAGCAGCTTTCGAGGGAGGACAGATACGCAGTATTTT; J: TRBJ2-3; size: .; V: TRBV5-1; D: .
CDR3: CASSHPGQGAFQPQHF; DNA: TGTGCCAGCAGCCATCCGGGACAGGGGGCCTTCCAGCCCCAGCATTTT; J: TRBJ1-5; size: .; V: TRBV6-2/TRBV6-3; D: TRBD1
CDR3: CASSATSGVPGNTIYF; DNA: TGTGCCAGCAGTGCAACCTCAGGGGTACCTGGAAACACCATATATTTT; J: TRBJ1-3; size: .; V: TRBV6-1; D: .
CDR3: CASARDSTYEQYF; DNA: TGTGCCAGCGCCCGGGACAGCACCTACGAGCAGTACTTC; J: TRBJ2-7; size: .; V: TRBV25-1; D: TRBD1
CDR3: CASSLARGPHSSYNEQFF; DNA: TGCGCCAGCAGCTTGGCCAGGGGGCCCCATAGCTCCTACAATGAGCAGTTCTTC; J: TRBJ2-1; size: .; V: TRBV5-1; D: TRBD1
CDR3: CAISAMQGEAFF; DNA: TGTGCCATCAGTGCCATGCAGGGGGAAGCTTTCTTT; J: TRBJ1-1; size: .; V: TRBV10-3; D: .
CDR3: CASSLAMQLYEQYF; DNA: TGTGCCAGCAGCTTAGCCATGCAACTCTACGAGCAGTACTTC; J: TRBJ2-7; size: few; V: TRBV7-2; D: .
CDR3: CASSLGGSANYGYTF; DNA: TGTGCCAGCAGTTTAGGAGGATCAGCTAACTATGGCTACACCTTC; J: TRBJ1-2; size: .; V: TRBV28; D: .
CDR3: CSVAPQGVNEQFF; DNA: TGCAGCGTTGCCCCACAGGGGGTCAATGAGCAGTTCTTC; J: TRBJ2-1; size: .; V: TRBV29-1; D: TRBD1